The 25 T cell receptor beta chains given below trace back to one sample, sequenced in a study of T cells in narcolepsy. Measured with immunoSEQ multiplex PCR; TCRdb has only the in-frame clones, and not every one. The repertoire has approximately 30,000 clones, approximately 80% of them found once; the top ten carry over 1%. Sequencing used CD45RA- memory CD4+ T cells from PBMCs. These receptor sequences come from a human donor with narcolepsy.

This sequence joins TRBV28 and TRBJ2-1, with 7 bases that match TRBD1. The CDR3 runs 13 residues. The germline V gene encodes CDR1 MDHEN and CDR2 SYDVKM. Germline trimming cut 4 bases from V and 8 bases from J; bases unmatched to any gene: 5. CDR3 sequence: CASSYRGRDEQFF. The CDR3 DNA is TGTGCCAGCAGTTACAGGGGCCGGGATGAGCAGTTCTTC.

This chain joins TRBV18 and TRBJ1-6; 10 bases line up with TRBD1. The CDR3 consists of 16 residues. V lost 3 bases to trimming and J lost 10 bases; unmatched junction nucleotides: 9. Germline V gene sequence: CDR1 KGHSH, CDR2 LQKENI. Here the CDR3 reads CASSPGGTGVVSPLHF. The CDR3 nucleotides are TGTGCCAGCTCACCGGGGGGGACAGGGGTTGTCTCACCCCTCCACTTT.

The CDR3 protein is CASSFGRKETQYF. Written as DNA, the CDR3 is TGTGCCAGCAGTTTTGGGCGTAAGGAGACCCAGTACTTC. The gene calls are TRBV27 and TRBJ2-5; D is uncertain. The germline CDR1 and CDR2 sequences are MNHEY and SMNVEV (reference sequence). The CDR3 runs 13 residues. Trimming shortened V by 3 bases and J by 5 bases, and 10 bases separated the two germline ends.

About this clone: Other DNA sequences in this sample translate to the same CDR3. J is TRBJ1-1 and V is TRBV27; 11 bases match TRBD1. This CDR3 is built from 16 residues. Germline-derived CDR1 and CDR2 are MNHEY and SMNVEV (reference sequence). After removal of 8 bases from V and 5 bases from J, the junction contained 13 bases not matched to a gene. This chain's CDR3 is CASRPGQGDGRTEAFF. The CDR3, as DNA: TGTGCCAGCCGACCGGGACAGGGGGATGGTAGGACTGAAGCTTTCTTT.

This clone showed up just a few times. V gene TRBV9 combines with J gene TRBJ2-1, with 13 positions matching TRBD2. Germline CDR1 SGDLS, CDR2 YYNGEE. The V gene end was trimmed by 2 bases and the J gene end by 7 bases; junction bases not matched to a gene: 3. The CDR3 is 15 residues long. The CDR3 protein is CASSVGTSGTNEQFF. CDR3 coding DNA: TGTGCCAGCAGCGTTGGGACTAGCGGGACTAATGAGCAGTTCTTC. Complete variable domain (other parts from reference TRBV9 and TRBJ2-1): DSGVTQTPKHLITATGQRVTLRCSPRSGDLSVYWYQQSLDQGLQFLIQYYNGEERAKGNILERFSAQQFPDLHSELNLSSLELGDSALYFCASSVGTSGTNEQFFGPGTRLTVL.

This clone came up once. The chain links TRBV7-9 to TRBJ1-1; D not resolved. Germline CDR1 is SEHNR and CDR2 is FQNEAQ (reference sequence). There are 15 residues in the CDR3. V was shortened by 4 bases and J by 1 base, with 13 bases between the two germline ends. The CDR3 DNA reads TGTGCCAGCAGCTACAGCGGGGTACGGAACACTGAAGCTTTCTTT. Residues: CASSYSGVRNTEAFF.

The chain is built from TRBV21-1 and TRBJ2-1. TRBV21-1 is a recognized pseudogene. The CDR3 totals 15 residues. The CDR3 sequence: CASSKGQLSYNEQFF. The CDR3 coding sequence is TGTGCCAGCAGCAAAGGCCAGCTCTCCTACAATGAGCAGTTCTTC.

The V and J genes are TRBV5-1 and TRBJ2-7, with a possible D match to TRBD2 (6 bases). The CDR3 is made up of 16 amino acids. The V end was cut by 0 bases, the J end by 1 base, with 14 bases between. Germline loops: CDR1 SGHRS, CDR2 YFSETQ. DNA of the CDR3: TGCGCCAGCAGCTTGGAAGCGGGCTTCGTTTCCTACGAGCAGTACTTC. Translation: CASSLEAGFVSYEQYF.

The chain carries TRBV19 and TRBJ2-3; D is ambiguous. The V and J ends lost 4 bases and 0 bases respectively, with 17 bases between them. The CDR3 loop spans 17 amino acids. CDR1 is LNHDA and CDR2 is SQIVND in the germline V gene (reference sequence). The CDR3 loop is CASSTPGLEASTDTQYF. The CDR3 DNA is TGTGCCAGTAGTACCCCGGGCCTAGAAGCTAGCACAGATACGCAGTATTTT.

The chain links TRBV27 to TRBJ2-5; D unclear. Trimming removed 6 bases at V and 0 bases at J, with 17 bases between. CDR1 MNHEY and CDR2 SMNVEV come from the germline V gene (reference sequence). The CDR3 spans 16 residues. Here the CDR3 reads CASRENLGTNQETQYF. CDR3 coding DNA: TGTGCCAGCAGGGAAAATCTTGGTACTAACCAAGAGACCCAGTACTTC.

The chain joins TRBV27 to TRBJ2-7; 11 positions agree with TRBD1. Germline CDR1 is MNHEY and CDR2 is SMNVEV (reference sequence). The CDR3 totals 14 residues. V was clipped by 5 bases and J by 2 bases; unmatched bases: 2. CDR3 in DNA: TGTGCCAGCAGTCCGGGACAGGGGGCCTACGAGCAGTACTTC. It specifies CASSPGQGAYEQYF.

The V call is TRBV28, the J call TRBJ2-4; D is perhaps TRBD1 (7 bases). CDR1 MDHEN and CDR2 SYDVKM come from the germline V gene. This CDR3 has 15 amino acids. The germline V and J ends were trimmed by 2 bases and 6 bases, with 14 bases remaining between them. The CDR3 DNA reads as TGTGCCAGCAGTTTACCCGGAGGGGGCGGAAACATTCAGTACTTC. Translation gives CASSLPGGGGNIQYF.

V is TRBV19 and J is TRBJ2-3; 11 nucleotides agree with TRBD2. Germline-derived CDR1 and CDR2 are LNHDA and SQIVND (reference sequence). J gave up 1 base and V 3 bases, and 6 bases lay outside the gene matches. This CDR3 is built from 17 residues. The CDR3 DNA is TGTGCCAGTAGTATCAAACTAGCGGGGGTGGGCACAGATACGCAGTATTTT. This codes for CASSIKLAGVGTDTQYF.

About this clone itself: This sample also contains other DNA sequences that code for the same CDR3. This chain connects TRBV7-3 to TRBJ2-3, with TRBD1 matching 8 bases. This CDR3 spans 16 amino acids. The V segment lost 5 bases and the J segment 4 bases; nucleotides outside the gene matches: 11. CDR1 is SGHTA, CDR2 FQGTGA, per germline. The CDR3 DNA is TGTGCCAGCAGCATTGGGGGTCAGGGGGCGTCAGATACGCAGTATTTT. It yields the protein CASSIGGQGASDTQYF.

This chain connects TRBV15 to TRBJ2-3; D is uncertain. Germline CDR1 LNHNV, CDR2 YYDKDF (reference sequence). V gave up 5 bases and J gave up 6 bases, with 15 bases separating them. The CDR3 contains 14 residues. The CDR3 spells CATSLPPTGDTQYF. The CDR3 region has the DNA TGTGCCACCAGCCTACCCCCGACCGGGGATACGCAGTATTTT.

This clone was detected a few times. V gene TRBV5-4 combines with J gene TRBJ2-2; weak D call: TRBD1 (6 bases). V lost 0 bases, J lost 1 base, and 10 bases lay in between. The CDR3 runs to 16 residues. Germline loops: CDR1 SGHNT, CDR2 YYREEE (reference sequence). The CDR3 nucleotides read TGTGCCAGCAGCTTGGGGGGGCTCTGGAACACCGGGGAGCTGTTTTTT. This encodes CASSLGGLWNTGELFF.

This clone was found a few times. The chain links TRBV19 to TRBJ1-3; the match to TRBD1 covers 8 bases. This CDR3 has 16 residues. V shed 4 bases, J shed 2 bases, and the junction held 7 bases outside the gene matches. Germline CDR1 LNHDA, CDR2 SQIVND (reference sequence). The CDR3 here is CASSTPGQGTGNTIYF. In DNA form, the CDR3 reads TGTGCCAGTAGTACGCCAGGACAGGGCACTGGAAACACCATATATTTT.

The CDR3 nucleotides are TGTGCCAGCAGTCGCGGGACAGGGCATAATTCACCCCTCCACTTT. Amino acid sequence: CASSRGTGHNSPLHF. The V call is TRBV14, the J call TRBJ1-6, with 9 bases matching TRBD1. Germline V gene lookup returns CDR1 SGHDN and CDR2 FVKESK. This CDR3 spans 15 amino acids. J lost 5 bases, V lost 6 bases, and 5 bases had no gene match.

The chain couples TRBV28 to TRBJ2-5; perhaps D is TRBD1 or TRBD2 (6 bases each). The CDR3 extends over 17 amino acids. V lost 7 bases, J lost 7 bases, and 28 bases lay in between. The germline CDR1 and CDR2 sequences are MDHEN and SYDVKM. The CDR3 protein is CASILRRGQGDGGTQYF. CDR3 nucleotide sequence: TGTGCCAGCATCCTTAGGCGGGGACAAGGGGATGGGGGGACCCAGTACTTC.

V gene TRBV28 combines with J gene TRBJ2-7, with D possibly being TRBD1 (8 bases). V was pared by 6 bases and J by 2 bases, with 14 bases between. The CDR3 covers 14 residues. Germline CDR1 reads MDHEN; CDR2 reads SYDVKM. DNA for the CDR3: TGTGCCAGCAGAACAGGGGGGGGAACCTACGAGCAGTACTTC. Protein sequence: CASRTGGGTYEQYF.

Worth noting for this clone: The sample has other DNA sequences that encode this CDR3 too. CDR3 amino acids: CASSPGQGNTIYF. The CDR3 DNA is TGTGCCAGCTCACCCGGCCAAGGAAACACCATATATTTT. The chain combines TRBV18 with TRBJ1-3; D unresolved. CDR3 length: 13 amino acids. V was trimmed by 3 bases and J by 4 bases, leaving 7 bases between them. Germline V lookup: CDR1 KGHSH, CDR2 LQKENI.

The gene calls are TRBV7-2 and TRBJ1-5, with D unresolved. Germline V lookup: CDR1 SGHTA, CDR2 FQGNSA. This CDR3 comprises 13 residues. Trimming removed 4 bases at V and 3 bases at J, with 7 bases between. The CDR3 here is CASSSGPNQPQHF. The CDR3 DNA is TGTGCCAGCAGCTCTGGACCCAATCAGCCCCAGCATTTT.

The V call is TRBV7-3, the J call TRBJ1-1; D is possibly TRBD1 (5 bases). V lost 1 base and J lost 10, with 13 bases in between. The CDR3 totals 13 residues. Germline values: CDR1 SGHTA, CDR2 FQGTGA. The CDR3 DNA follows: TGTGCCAGCAGCTTAAATCAGGGTAGGAGAGCTTTCTTT. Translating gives CASSLNQGRRAFF.

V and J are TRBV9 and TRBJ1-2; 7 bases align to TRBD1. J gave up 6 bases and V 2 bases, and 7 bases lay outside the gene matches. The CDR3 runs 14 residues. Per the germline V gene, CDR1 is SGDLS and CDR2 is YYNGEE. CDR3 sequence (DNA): TGTGCCAGCAGCGTCGGACAGGAGGGTCATGGCTACACCTTC. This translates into CASSVGQEGHGYTF.

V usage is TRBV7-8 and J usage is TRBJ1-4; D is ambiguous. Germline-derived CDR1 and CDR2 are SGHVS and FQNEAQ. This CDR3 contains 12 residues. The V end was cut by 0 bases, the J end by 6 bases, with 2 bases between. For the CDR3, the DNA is TGTGCCAGCAGCTTAGCGCATGAAAAACTGTTTTTT. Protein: CASSLAHEKLFF.